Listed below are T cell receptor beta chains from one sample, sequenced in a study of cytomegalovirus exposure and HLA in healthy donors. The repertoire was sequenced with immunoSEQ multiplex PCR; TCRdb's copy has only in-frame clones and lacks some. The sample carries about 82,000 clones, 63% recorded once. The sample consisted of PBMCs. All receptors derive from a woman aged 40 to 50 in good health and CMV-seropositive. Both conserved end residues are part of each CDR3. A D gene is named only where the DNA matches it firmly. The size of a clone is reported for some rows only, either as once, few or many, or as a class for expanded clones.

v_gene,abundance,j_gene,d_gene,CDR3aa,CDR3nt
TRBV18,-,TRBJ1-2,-,CASSVDRANYGYTF,TGTGCCAGCTCAGTAGATAGAGCTAACTATGGCTACACCTTC
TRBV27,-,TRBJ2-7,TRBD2,CASSLSSSSGSKQYF,TGTGCCAGCAGTTTATCGAGTTCGAGCGGGAGTAAGCAGTACTTC
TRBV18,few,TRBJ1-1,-,CASSPAGGNTEAFF,TGTGCCAGCTCACCAGCGGGGGGGAACACTGAAGCTTTCTTT
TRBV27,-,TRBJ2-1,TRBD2,CASSEIAGAHDNEQFF,TGTGCCAGCAGCGAAATAGCGGGAGCCCACGACAATGAGCAGTTCTTC
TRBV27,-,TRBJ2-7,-,CASRQGVNEQYF,TGTGCCAGCAGACAGGGAGTGAACGAGCAGTACTTC
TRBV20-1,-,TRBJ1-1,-,CRTFDTLDAFF,TGCAGAACTTTTGACACCCTTGACGCTTTCTTT
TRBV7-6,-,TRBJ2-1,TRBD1,CASSIGQGRYNEQFF,TGTGCCAGCAGCATCGGACAGGGGAGGTACAATGAGCAGTTCTTC
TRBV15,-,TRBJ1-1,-,CATSRDRGSVPNTEAFF,TGTGCCACCAGCAGAGATCGGGGTTCAGTACCGAACACTGAAGCTTTCTTT
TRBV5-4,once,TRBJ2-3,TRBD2,CASSHPPQGLAGYTDTQYF,TGTGCCAGCAGCCACCCTCCTCAAGGACTAGCGGGCTACACAGATACGCAGTATTTT
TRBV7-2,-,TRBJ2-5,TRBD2,CASSYHSGRETQYF,TGTGCCAGCAGCTACCATAGCGGGAGGGAGACCCAGTACTTC
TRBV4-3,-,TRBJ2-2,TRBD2,CASSQEGWREVTGELFF,TGCGCCAGCAGCCAAGAGGGATGGCGGGAGGTAACCGGGGAGCTGTTTTTT
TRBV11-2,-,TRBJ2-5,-,CASSPGTEQGTQYF,TGTGCCAGCAGCCCTGGGACGGAACAGGGGACCCAGTACTTC
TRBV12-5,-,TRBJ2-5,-,CASVADYQETQYF,TGTGCTAGTGTCGCGGACTACCAAGAGACCCAGTACTTC
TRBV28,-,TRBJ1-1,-,CASRVDSLTEAFF,TGTGCCAGCCGGGTGGACAGTCTCACTGAAGCTTTCTTT
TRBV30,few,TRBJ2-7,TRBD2,CAWSAGLAGYEQYF,TGTGCCTGGAGTGCTGGACTAGCGGGCTACGAGCAGTACTTC
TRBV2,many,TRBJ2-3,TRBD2,CASSEIRLAGGTDTQYF,TGTGCCAGCAGTGAAATACGACTAGCGGGAGGAACAGATACGCAGTATTTT
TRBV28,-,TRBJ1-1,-,CASSLTGLNTEAFF,TGTGCCAGCAGTTTAACAGGGCTTAACACTGAAGCTTTCTTT
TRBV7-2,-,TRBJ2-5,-,CASSFVTIGVRETQYF,TGTGCCAGCAGCTTTGTAACAATCGGGGTAAGAGAGACCCAGTACTTC
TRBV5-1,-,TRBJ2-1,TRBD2,CASSAGGNYNEQFF,TGCGCCAGCAGCGCGGGAGGAAACTACAATGAGCAGTTCTTC
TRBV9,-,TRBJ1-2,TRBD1,CASSGWTGNYGYTF,TGTGCCAGCAGCGGATGGACAGGAAACTATGGCTACACCTTC
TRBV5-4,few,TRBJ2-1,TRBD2,CALGGDEQFF,TGCGCCCTGGGGGGGGATGAGCAGTTCTTC
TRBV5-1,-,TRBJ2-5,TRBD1,CASRWTGSEETQYF,TGCGCCAGCAGATGGACAGGTTCGGAGGAGACCCAGTACTTC